This entry describes one T cell receptor (beta chain). The sample is drawn from a study of control samples from healthy donors and cancer patients. CDR1 MDHEN and CDR2 SYDVKM come from the germline V gene. Trimming removed 1 base from V and 9 bases from J, with 13 bases in between. This CDR3 is built from 14 residues. Some clones are missing from TCRdb's copy, which holds only in-frame ones; the method was immunoSEQ multiplex PCR. Among under 60,000 clones listed, over 90% were seen once. Sequenced: PBMCs. This TCR derives from a woman between 50 and 59 years old with head and neck cancer. J is TRBJ1-5 and V is TRBV28; D is undetermined. Here the CDR3 DNA reads TGTGCCAGCAGTTTATTAGTGTCCTCCTCGCCCCAGCATTTT. The encoded protein is CASSLLVSSSPQHF.